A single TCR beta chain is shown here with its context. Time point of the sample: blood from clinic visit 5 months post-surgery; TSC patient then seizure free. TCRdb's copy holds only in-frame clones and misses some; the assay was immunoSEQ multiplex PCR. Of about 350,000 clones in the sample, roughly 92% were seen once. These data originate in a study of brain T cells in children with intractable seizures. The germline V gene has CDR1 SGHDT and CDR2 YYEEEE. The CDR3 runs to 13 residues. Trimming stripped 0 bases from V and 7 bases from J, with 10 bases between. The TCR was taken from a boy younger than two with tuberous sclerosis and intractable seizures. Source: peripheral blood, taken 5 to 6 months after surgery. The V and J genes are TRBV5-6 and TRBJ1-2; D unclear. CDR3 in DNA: TGTGCCAGCAGCTTGGTTGGGAGTGGTGGCTACACCTTC. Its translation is CASSLVGSGGYTF.